The 15 T cell receptor beta chains below were found in one sample sequenced in a study of response to subunit inactivated influenza vaccine. TCRdb re-derived calls from the RT-PCR reads in MiXCR, one entry per CDR3 protein. The sample has more than 550,000 distinct CDR3 sequences, about 11% seen once. The same data also contributed to another study, on T cells expressing NK-cell markers. That paper states: Production of TCR beta cDNA relied on 5'RACE template switching with UMIs.

This specimen was PBMCs from blood, taken on the day of vaccination. The receptors were gathered from a man in his fifties who received an inactivated influenza vaccine.

This clonotype was picked up many times. The chain links TRBV4-3 to TRBJ2-1, with D perhaps TRBD1 or TRBD2 (5 bases each). Looked up from germline, CDR1 is LGHNA and CDR2 is YSLEER. Trimming removed 1 base at V and 0 bases at J, with 10 bases between. The CDR3 covers 16 residues. CDR3 bases: TGCGCCAGCAGCCAAGGGGACCAGAGCTCCTACAATGAGCAGTTCTTC. Translated: CASSQGDQSSYNEQFF.

The chain combines TRBV12-3 or TRBV12-4 with TRBJ2-5, with no clear D. The CDR3 runs 12 residues. The CDR3: CASRKAQETQYF. CDR3 sequence (DNA): TGTGCTTCGCGGAAGGCCCAAGAGACCCAGTACTTC.

This clonotype was seen a few times. Written as DNA, the CDR3 is TGCAGTGCTACCCGTAGCTCCTACGAGCAGTACTTC. Amino acids: CSATRSSYEQYF. The chain combines TRBV20-1 with TRBJ2-7, with no clear D. The CDR3 spans 12 residues. Germline V gene sequence: CDR1 DFQATT, CDR2 SNEGSKA (reference sequence). Trimming shortened V by 4 bases and J by 0 bases, and 7 bases separated the two germline ends.

This clonotype was counted only a few times. This sequence joins TRBV27 and TRBJ2-7; D gene uncertain. The CDR3 runs to 12 residues. CDR1 is MNHEY, CDR2 SMNVEV, per germline (reference sequence). With 8 bases removed from V and 2 bases from J, the gap between germline ends came to 10 bases. The CDR3 region has the DNA TGTGCCAGCTGTAGGTGGGCCTACGAGCAGTACTTC. Its translation is CASCRWAYEQYF.

The V call is TRBV20-1, the J call TRBJ1-1; 10 nucleotides agree with TRBD1. Looked up from germline, CDR1 is DFQATT and CDR2 is SNEGSKA (reference sequence). This CDR3 has 14 amino acids. Unmatched junction bases numbered 8, after V lost 6 bases and J lost 4 bases. CDR3 nucleotides: TGCAGTGCACTCCGGGACAGGGGTGGCACTGAAGCTTTCTTT. This codes for CSALRDRGGTEAFF.

The chain carries TRBV20-1 and TRBJ2-7, with D perhaps TRBD1 or TRBD2 (5 bases each). Germline V gene lookup returns CDR1 DFQATT and CDR2 SNEGSKA (reference sequence). This CDR3 has 13 amino acids. The V end lost 4 bases, the J end lost 5 bases, and 15 bases lay between the germline ends. CDR3 residues: CSATRGMRDEQYF. The DNA for the CDR3 is TGCAGTGCTACCCGGGGCATGCGGGACGAGCAGTACTTC.

CDR3 DNA sequence: TGCGCCAGCAGCCAAGATAAGGCTTCAGGGGGACAGAATGAAAAACTGTTTTTT. This sequence encodes CASSQDKASGGQNEKLFF. This chain links TRBV4-3 with TRBJ1-4, with TRBD1 matching over 7 bases. Germline V lookup: CDR1 LGHNA, CDR2 YSLEER. The J segment lost 5 bases and the V segment lost 0 bases, leaving 12 bases of the junction unmatched. There are 18 residues in the CDR3.

V gene TRBV3-1 combines with J gene TRBJ2-1, with 8 bases aligning to TRBD2. Looked up from germline, CDR1 is LGHDT and CDR2 is YNNKEL (reference sequence). The CDR3 covers 17 residues. V was pared by 3 bases and J by 10 bases, with 17 bases of the junction left unmatched. In DNA form, the CDR3 reads TGTGCCAGCAGCCACGCTCCCTTGGTCGGGGGGGATCGGGAGCAGTTCTTC. This translates into CASSHAPLVGGDREQFF.

In its sample, this clonotype was seen a few times. A much larger clone lies a single base off, so this may be a read error. This chain connects TRBV6-2 or TRBV6-3 to TRBJ2-2, with unresolved D. The V and J ends lost 0 bases and 1 base respectively, with 3 bases between them. In germline, CDR1 is MNHEY, CDR2 SVGEGT. The CDR3 extends over 14 amino acids. Here the CDR3 reads CASSYSGNTGELFF. CDR3 DNA sequence: TGTGCCAGCAGTTACTCGGGGAACACCGGGGAGCTGTTTTTT.

The sample holds a few counts of this clonotype. J is TRBJ2-7 and V is TRBV3-1, with 8 bases lining up with TRBD1. The germline V gene has CDR1 LGHDT and CDR2 YNNKEL (reference sequence). This CDR3 has 15 amino acids. V was clipped by 1 base and J by 0 bases; unmatched bases: 2. CDR3 loop: CASSQGTGSSYEQYF. The CDR3 nucleotides read TGTGCCAGCAGCCAAGGGACAGGGAGCTCCTACGAGCAGTACTTC.

A few counts support this clonotype. V is TRBV27 and J is TRBJ1-5; 9 bases line up with TRBD1. CDR1 is MNHEY, CDR2 SMNVEV, per germline (reference sequence). CDR3 length: 16 residues. The V segment lost 4 bases and the J segment 7 bases; nucleotides outside the gene matches: 11. The CDR3 bases are TGTGCCAGCAGTTCGGGGAACAGGGGGCGCCCCCAGCCCCAGCATTTT. Translating it yields CASSSGNRGRPQPQHF.

This clonotype has only a few counts. CDR3 in DNA: TGTGCCAGCAGTGAACAGGGCGGAGGCACTGAAGCTTTCTTT. Translation gives CASSEQGGGTEAFF. The rearrangement joins TRBV25-1 to TRBJ1-1, with D possibly being TRBD1 (5 bases). CDR1 is MGHDK, CDR2 SYGVNS, per germline. V was clipped by 2 bases and J by 4 bases, with 11 bases between them. The CDR3 is 14 residues long.

This clonotype was recorded at least ten times. J is TRBJ2-7 and V is TRBV27, with 11 positions matching TRBD2. There are 14 residues in the CDR3. V shed 5 bases, J shed 3 bases, and the junction held 3 bases outside the gene matches. CDR1 is MNHEY and CDR2 is SMNVEV in the germline V gene (reference sequence). CDR3 amino acids: CASSPGLADYEQYF. For the CDR3, the DNA is TGTGCCAGCAGTCCGGGACTAGCGGACTACGAGCAGTACTTC.

The CDR3 region is CASSPLQTSGGLTDTQYF. CDR3 sequence (DNA): TGTGCCAGCAGCCCCCTCCAGACTAGCGGGGGGTTGACAGATACGCAGTATTTT. This chain connects TRBV9 to TRBJ2-3, with 13 bases matching TRBD2. Trimming removed 4 bases from V and 3 bases from J; junction bases left unmatched: 11. The CDR3 runs to 18 residues. In germline, CDR1 is SGDLS, CDR2 YYNGEE.

This sequence joins TRBV5-1 and TRBJ2-7; possible D gene TRBD2, 5 bases. V lost 5 bases and J lost 6, with 12 bases in between. Germline V lookup: CDR1 SGHRS, CDR2 YFSETQ. CDR3 length equals 12 residues. The CDR3 sequence is CASREVGSEQYF. CDR3 DNA: TGCGCCAGCAGGGAGGTTGGGTCCGAGCAGTACTTC.